This is a list of T cell receptor beta chains from one sample in a study of radiation and T cells in renal cell carcinoma. Using immunoSEQ multiplex PCR, the repertoire was profiled, and TCRdb retains in-frame clones only, with some absent. The sample lists about 15,000 clones; 62% were seen once. The sequencing used tumor tissue, collected from a patient whose treatment was nephrectomy without radiotherapy. These receptors were collected from a man in his fifties or sixties with renal cell carcinoma. CDR3s include the opening cysteine and the closing phenylalanine or tryptophan. A D gene is named only where the DNA matches it firmly. Where a row states a size, it is once, few, many or the class of an expanded clone; other rows omit it.

clone_size	v_call	j_call	d_call	cdr3_aa	cdr3_nt
.	TRBV7-7	TRBJ2-2	TRBD2	CASSLGSGAGGLPSGELFF	TGTGCTAGCAGCTTAGGATCGGGGGCGGGAGGTCTACCTTCCGGGGAGCTGTTTTTT
few	TRBV5-1	TRBJ2-7	.	CASSLTLGQASYEQYF	TGCGCCAGCAGCTTGACGTTAGGGCAGGCCTCCTACGAGCAGTACTTC
.	TRBV5-6	TRBJ2-3	.	CASSLSRGFWTQYF	TGTGCCAGCAGCCTATCGAGGGGGTTCTGGACGCAGTATTTT
few	TRBV27	TRBJ2-1	.	CASNLYSADYSYNEQFF	TGTGCCAGCAACCTATACTCGGCGGACTACTCCTACAATGAGCAGTTCTTC
.	TRBV7-2	TRBJ1-5	TRBD1	CASGDRDQPQHF	TGTGCCAGCGGGGACAGGGATCAGCCCCAGCATTTT
few	TRBV18	TRBJ1-2	.	CASSPNPGQFYGYTF	TGTGCCAGCTCACCAAACCCGGGGCAGTTCTATGGCTACACCTTC
.	TRBV1	TRBJ1-3	.	CTSSPRPCRGSGNTIYF	TGCACCAGCAGCCCCCGCCCATGCAGGGGGAGCGGAAACACCATATATTTT
.	TRBV7-2	TRBJ2-5	.	CASSLESSGPSRTQYF	TGTGCCAGCAGCTTAGAATCAAGCGGTCCGTCCAGGACCCAGTACTTC
.	TRBV27	TRBJ2-2	.	CASSFLQGSWSGELFF	TGTGCCAGCAGTTTTCTCCAGGGAAGTTGGTCCGGGGAGCTGTTTTTT
.	TRBV4-1	TRBJ2-1	TRBD2	CASSQGGRGNEQFF	TGCGCCAGCAGCCAAGGCGGGAGAGGGAATGAGCAGTTCTTC
.	TRBV19	TRBJ1-1	TRBD1	CASSLETTGTGNTEAFF	TGTGCCAGTAGTCTAGAAACCACCGGGACAGGGAACACTGAAGCTTTCTTT
.	TRBV19	TRBJ1-4	.	CASSSGTHEKLFF	TGTGCCAGTAGTTCCGGGACACATGAAAAACTGTTTTTT
.	TRBV9	TRBJ1-2	.	CASSVVQEIDYGYTF	TGTGCCAGCAGCGTAGTCCAGGAGATTGACTATGGCTACACCTTC
medium-sized	TRBV7-9	TRBJ1-5	.	CASSFDRAGDQPQHF	TGTGCCAGCAGCTTTGACCGGGCTGGGGATCAGCCCCAGCATTTT
.	TRBV7-9	TRBJ2-2	TRBD2	CASSRSSGGGPFRELFF	TGTGCCAGCAGTCGTTCCTCGGGGGGAGGGCCTTTTCGGGAGCTGTTTTTT
.	TRBV29-1	TRBJ2-7	.	CSAETKVGDDEQYF	TGCAGCGCTGAAACCAAAGTCGGGGATGACGAGCAGTACTTC
once	TRBV5-6	TRBJ2-5	.	CASSSYVGETQYF	TGTGCCAGCAGCTCTTACGTAGGGGAGACCCAGTACTTC
medium-sized	TRBV6-5	TRBJ2-2	.	CASTAGPGELFF	TGTGCCAGCACCGCCGGACCGGGGGAGCTGTTTTTT
.	TRBV7-9	TRBJ2-5	.	CASSFPAVRETQYF	TGTGCCAGCAGCTTCCCAGCGGTACGAGAGACCCAGTACTTC
.	TRBV5-8	TRBJ2-1	.	CASSFTGLSSYNEQFF	TGTGCCAGCAGCTTTACAGGTCTGAGCTCCTACAATGAGCAGTTCTTC
.	TRBV7-9	TRBJ1-4	TRBD1	CASSLQGQLNEKLFF	TGTGCCAGCAGCTTACAGGGACAGCTCAATGAAAAACTGTTTTTT
.	TRBV2	TRBJ2-1	.	CAREDGYNEQFF	TGTGCCAGGGAGGACGGATACAATGAGCAGTTCTTC
once	TRBV13	TRBJ2-3	TRBD2	CASSLGLAGGATDTQYF	TGTGCCAGCAGCTTAGGGCTAGCGGGGGGGGCCACAGATACGCAGTATTTT
once	TRBV28	TRBJ1-1	.	CASSLGQGMNTEAFF	TGTGCCAGCAGCTTAGGGCAGGGGATGAACACTGAAGCTTTCTTT
few	TRBV5-1	TRBJ1-1	.	CASSLARLQNTEAFF	TGCGCCAGCAGCTTGGCCAGGCTTCAAAACACTGAAGCTTTCTTT
.	TRBV7-2	TRBJ2-1	TRBD1	CASSSSFTGTGYNEQFF	TGTGCCAGCAGCTCCTCTTTTACCGGGACAGGGTACAATGAGCAGTTCTTC
.	TRBV15	TRBJ2-7	TRBD2	CATSSDIGLAGEQYF	TGTGCCACCAGCAGCGACATAGGACTAGCGGGCGAGCAGTACTTC
.	TRBV5-1	TRBJ2-2	.	CASSTPEPGELFF	TGCGCCAGCAGCACACCGGAACCCGGGGAGCTGTTTTTT
.	TRBV7-9	TRBJ1-1	.	CASSLRTAENTEAFF	TGTGCCAGCAGCCTCCGGACAGCCGAGAACACTGAAGCTTTCTTT
.	TRBV6-5	TRBJ2-4	TRBD2	CASSYRSGNAKNIQYF	TGTGCCAGCAGTTATCGTAGCGGGAACGCCAAAAACATTCAGTACTTC
.	TRBV27	TRBJ2-1	.	CASSLKGSNEQFF	TGTGCCAGCAGTTTAAAGGGAAGCAATGAGCAGTTCTTC
once	TRBV7-2	TRBJ2-2	.	CASSLTGTANTGELFF	TGTGCCAGCAGCCTAACCGGGACGGCGAACACCGGGGAGCTGTTTTTT
.	TRBV7-2	TRBJ2-7	TRBD2	CASSPQTSGGSWVFEQYF	TGTGCCAGCAGCCCGCAAACTAGCGGGGGGTCGTGGGTCTTCGAGCAGTACTTC
.	TRBV5-6	TRBJ1-1	.	CASSLRGQGTEAFF	TGTGCCAGCAGCTTGCGGGGGCAGGGGACTGAAGCTTTCTTT
.	TRBV30	TRBJ2-1	.	CAWNLPQGGYNEQFF	TGTGCCTGGAACCTCCCACAGGGTGGATACAATGAGCAGTTCTTC
.	TRBV4-3	TRBJ2-1	TRBD2	CASSHPTGTSGIGTYNEQFF	TGCGCCAGCAGCCATCCAACCGGGACTAGCGGGATTGGGACCTACAATGAGCAGTTCTTC
.	TRBV5-1	TRBJ2-3	TRBD2	CASSFFEGGATDTQYF	TGCGCCAGCAGCTTTTTTGAGGGAGGGGCCACAGATACGCAGTATTTT
medium-sized	TRBV5-5	TRBJ1-2	.	CASSLAGGFGGYTF	TGTGCCAGCAGCTTGGCCGGGGGGTTCGGTGGCTACACCTTC
medium-sized	TRBV18	TRBJ1-3	.	CASSPDRRSSGNTIYF	TGTGCCAGCTCACCTGACAGGCGGAGCTCTGGAAACACCATATATTTT
few	TRBV5-5	TRBJ2-5	.	CASSTVSGTQYF	TGTGCCAGCAGCACAGTCAGCGGGACCCAGTACTTC
.	TRBV28	TRBJ2-2	TRBD2	CAAGGVNTGELFF	TGTGCCGCGGGGGGAGTGAACACCGGGGAGCTGTTTTTT
.	TRBV5-1	TRBJ2-1	TRBD1	CASSLEGDRLPNEQFF	TGCGCCAGCAGCTTGGAGGGGGACAGGTTACCTAATGAGCAGTTCTTC
.	TRBV5-1	TRBJ2-6	TRBD1	CASSRTGDTNSGANVLTF	TGCGCCAGCAGTCGTACAGGGGATACCAACTCTGGGGCCAACGTCCTGACTTTC
.	TRBV9	TRBJ1-1	.	CASSAYVGSSTEAFF	TGTGCCAGCAGCGCCTATGTTGGGAGTAGCACTGAAGCTTTCTTT
few	TRBV28	TRBJ1-1	TRBD1	CASSLGDRGRGIPEAFF	TGTGCCAGCAGTTTGGGGGACAGGGGCCGCGGGATCCCTGAAGCTTTCTTT
.	TRBV19	TRBJ2-7	TRBD1	CATLQGAGSYEQYF	TGTGCCACTCTACAGGGGGCCGGATCCTACGAGCAGTACTTC
medium-sized	TRBV10-3	TRBJ1-1	.	CAISESPLARSNTEAFF	TGTGCCATCAGTGAGTCCCCTTTGGCCAGGTCGAACACTGAAGCTTTCTTT
once	TRBV6-5	TRBJ2-5	.	CASSSRGLLEETQYF	TGTGCCAGCAGTTCTAGAGGACTGCTCGAAGAGACCCAGTACTTC
.	TRBV7-9	TRBJ1-1	.	CASSKGVNTEAFF	TGTGCCAGCAGCAAGGGGGTGAACACTGAAGCTTTCTTT
.	TRBV7-2	TRBJ2-3	.	CASSLGWASGTDTQYF	TGTGCCAGCAGCTTAGGGTGGGCTAGCGGCACAGATACGCAGTATTTT
medium-sized	TRBV15	TRBJ2-1	.	CATSRDLTSSYNEQFF	TGTGCCACCAGCAGAGATCTTACGAGCTCCTACAATGAGCAGTTCTTC
.	TRBV6-5	TRBJ2-5	TRBD1	CATRDREETQYF	TGTGCCACCCGGGACAGGGAGGAGACCCAGTACTTC
.	TRBV5-1	TRBJ1-1	TRBD1	CASSLETGGRTEAFF	TGCGCCAGCAGCTTGGAGACAGGGGGTAGGACTGAAGCTTTCTTT
medium-sized	TRBV7-2	TRBJ2-1	.	CASSFLPGGHNEQFF	TGTGCCAGCAGCTTCCTTCCTGGGGGCCACAATGAGCAGTTCTTC